The 25 T cell receptor beta chains reported below all come from one sample, sequenced in a study of T-cell memory formation after mild COVID-19. MiXCR, applied by TCRdb to the 5' RACE reads, yields one record per CDR3 protein. The sample lists 350,000 to 450,000 distinct CDR3 sequences; approximately 24% were seen once. Sequences were obtained from PBMCs or a T cell subset sorted from them (not recorded which). Receptor source: an adult woman who had mild COVID-19 (a few samples of this study predate the infection). Cell type and time point are not known.

This chain uses TRBV4-2 with TRBJ2-7; unclear D gene. Germline assignment: CDR1 LGHNA and CDR2 YNFKEQ. This CDR3 has 16 residues. The germline V and J ends were trimmed by 0 bases and 1 base, with 13 bases remaining between them. As DNA, the CDR3 is TGTGCCAGCAGCCAAGATCTCGTCCTTACTTCCTACGAGCAGTACTTC. Its translation is CASSQDLVLTSYEQYF.

The chain recombines TRBV25-1 with TRBJ1-4; D is perhaps TRBD1 (6 bases). The V gene lost 2 bases and the J gene lost 8 bases, with 15 bases spanning the gap. Germline CDR1 and CDR2: MGHDK and SYGVNS. CDR3 length: 15 residues. The DNA for the CDR3 is TGTGCCAGCAGTGAAGTTTCAGGGGCGACGGAAAAACTGTTTTTT. Residues: CASSEVSGATEKLFF.

The chain combines TRBV9 with TRBJ2-3; the D is unclear. V lost 0 bases, J lost 3 bases, and 8 bases lay in between. This CDR3 is 14 amino acids long. In germline, CDR1 is SGDLS, CDR2 YYNGEE. DNA for the CDR3: TGTGCCAGCAGCGTAGATATTAGGACAGATACGCAGTATTTT. Its translation: CASSVDIRTDTQYF.

V and J are TRBV20-1 and TRBJ2-5; a weak D match, TRBD2 (5 bases). Trimming cost V 3 bases and J 3 bases, with 11 bases left between them. The CDR3 extends over 13 amino acids. Germline CDR1 is DFQATT and CDR2 is SNEGSKA (reference sequence). CDR3 sequence reads: CSASSVAKETQYF. CDR3 in DNA: TGCAGTGCTAGCTCGGTAGCGAAAGAGACCCAGTACTTC.

This clonotype was detected ten times or more. The chain carries TRBV20-1 and TRBJ1-2; tentative D call: TRBD1 (5 bases). Germline V gives CDR1 DFQATT, CDR2 SNEGSKA (reference sequence). CDR3 length: 17 amino acids. Trimming cost V 3 bases and J 4 bases, with 24 bases left between them. The CDR3 sequence: CSASSRGRASSGYGYTF. Here the CDR3 DNA reads TGCAGTGCTAGTAGTCGGGGCAGGGCTTCCTCGGGCTATGGCTACACCTTC.

The chain joins TRBV2 to TRBJ1-2; D might be TRBD1 (5 bases). Per germline, CDR1 SNHLY and CDR2 FYNNEI. This CDR3 contains 13 residues. Trimming took 7 bases from V and 1 from J, leaving 10 bases between them. In nucleotides, the CDR3 is TGTGCCAGCATGGAGGGGAATAACTATGGCTACACCTTC. Residues: CASMEGNNYGYTF. The whole variable domain, remainder taken from reference TRBV2 and TRBJ1-2, is EPEVTQTPSHQVTQMGQEVILRCVPISNHLYFYWYRQILGQKVEFLVSFYNNEISEKSEIFDDQFSVERPDGSNFTLKIRSTKLEDSAMYFCASMEGNNYGYTFGSGTRLTVV.

The sample holds a few counts of this clonotype. V gene TRBV4-1 combines with J gene TRBJ2-5; TRBD2 agrees at 8 bases. The V and J ends lost 3 bases and 5 bases, in that order; junction bases with no gene match: 11. CDR3 length: 16 amino acids. Looked up from germline, CDR1 is MGHRA and CDR2 is YSYEKL. Here the CDR3 DNA reads TGCGCCAGCAGCCAGCTCCCCCTCGGGAGGGGGGAGACCCAGTACTTC. Translated, it gives CASSQLPLGRGETQYF.

This clonotype was recorded a few times. The rearrangement links TRBV24-1 to TRBJ2-1, with 12 bases aligning to TRBD2. V shed 0 bases, J shed 8 bases, and the junction held 4 bases outside the gene matches. This CDR3 has 16 amino acids. The germline gives CDR1 KGHDR, CDR2 SFDVKD. CDR3 loop: CATSDLTTSGSYEQFF. The CDR3 bases are TGTGCCACCAGTGATTTGACGACTAGCGGGAGCTATGAGCAGTTCTTC.

A word on this clonotype: An end of the junction does not agree with germline; a read error may underlie this. The chain combines TRBV5-1 with TRBJ1-1; D is uncertain. Germline V gene data show CDR1 as SGHRS and CDR2 as YFSETQ. CDR3 length: 12 residues. In DNA form, the CDR3 reads TGCACCAGCAGCTTGGCCAAGGGTGAAGCTTTCTTT. This translates into CTSSLAKGEAFF. The full variable domain, completed using reference TRBV5-1 and TRBJ1-1, is KAGVTQTPRYLIKTRGQQVTLSCSPISGHRSVSWYQQTPGQGLQFLFEYFSETQRNKGNFPGRFSGRQFSNSRSEMNVSTLELGDSALYLCTSSLAKGEAFFGQGTRLTVV.

A few counts support this clonotype. The rearrangement joins TRBV27 to TRBJ1-5; D is possibly TRBD1 (6 bases). The germline gives CDR1 MNHEY, CDR2 SMNVEV (reference sequence). The germline V and J ends were trimmed by 6 bases and 1 base, with 16 bases remaining between them. The CDR3 covers 16 residues. The CDR3 nucleotides are TGTGCCAGCAGCCCGCAGGGTCAGGGGAGCAATCAGCCCCAGCATTTT. Its protein product is CASSPQGQGSNQPQHF.

The J gene is TRBJ2-7, the V gene TRBV27; no clear D. V lost 0 bases and J lost 4, with 7 bases in between. The CDR3 runs 13 residues. Per germline, CDR1 MNHEY and CDR2 SMNVEV (reference sequence). The CDR3 is CASSLSRVYEQYF. The CDR3 DNA follows: TGTGCCAGCAGTTTATCTCGGGTTTACGAGCAGTACTTC.

This clonotype was seen a few times. V usage is TRBV7-2 and J usage is TRBJ2-5; 10 nucleotides line up with TRBD2. Germline trimming cut 3 bases from V and 3 bases from J; bases unmatched to any gene: 1. The CDR3 contains 14 residues. Germline CDR1 SGHTA, CDR2 FQGNSA. CDR3 sequence reads: CASSLGTSEETQYF. CDR3 coding DNA: TGTGCCAGCAGCTTGGGGACTAGCGAAGAGACCCAGTACTTC.

This chain uses TRBV9 with TRBJ1-4; maybe TRBD1 (5 bases). Germline CDR1 reads SGDLS; CDR2 reads YYNGEE. The ends were cut back, 3 bases at V and 0 bases at J, with 12 bases in the middle. This CDR3 has 16 amino acids. The DNA for the CDR3 is TGTGCCAGCAGCGGACTACGGGGGGCAACTAATGAAAAACTGTTTTTT. Residues: CASSGLRGATNEKLFF.

The chain employs TRBV20-1 and TRBJ1-5; D uncertain. Trimming removed 2 bases at V and 6 bases at J, with 8 bases between. The CDR3 covers 12 residues. Germline lookup yields CDR1 DFQATT and CDR2 SNEGSKA (reference sequence). The DNA for the CDR3 is TGCAGTGCTAGACAGGACCGTCAGCCCCAGCATTTT. Encoded protein: CSARQDRQPQHF.

The chain combines TRBV4-1 with TRBJ1-2, with TRBD1 as a possible D gene (5 bases). Deletions cut 1 base from V and 2 bases from J, with 11 bases between. CDR3 size: 15 residues. The germline V gene encodes CDR1 MGHRA and CDR2 YSYEKL. In DNA, the CDR3 is TGCGCCAGCAGCCAAGGGCTGGGACTAAACTATGGCTACACCTTC. Translation: CASSQGLGLNYGYTF.

Only a few counts were recorded for this clonotype. The chain recombines TRBV20-1 with TRBJ1-2; D gene uncertain. This CDR3 region has 15 residues. From germline, CDR1 is DFQATT and CDR2 SNEGSKA (reference sequence). V was shortened by 0 bases and J by 4 bases, with 15 bases between the two germline ends. This chain's CDR3 is CSARDRPFRGYGYTF. In DNA form, the CDR3 reads TGCAGTGCTAGAGATAGGCCTTTCCGGGGCTATGGCTACACCTTC.

This clonotype was counted a few times. This chain joins TRBV14 and TRBJ2-7; 12 bases match TRBD1. V shed 4 bases, J shed 6 bases, and the junction held 4 bases outside the gene matches. This CDR3 region has 14 residues. Germline V lookup: CDR1 SGHDN, CDR2 FVKESK. The CDR3 loop reads CASSLGTGGSEQYF. Written as DNA, the CDR3 is TGTGCCAGCAGCCTAGGGACAGGGGGCTCCGAGCAGTACTTC.

V is TRBV2 and J is TRBJ2-1, with 7 bases aligning to TRBD2. V shed 5 bases and J 8 bases; nucleotides not matched to a gene: 12. The CDR3 is made up of 15 amino acids. Germline V lookup: CDR1 SNHLY, CDR2 FYNNEI. The CDR3 here is CASSPGTTVVDEQFF. For the CDR3, the DNA is TGTGCCAGCAGTCCGGGGACTACGGTGGTGGATGAGCAGTTCTTC.

The chain recombines TRBV6-6 with TRBJ2-7, with TRBD1 matching 9 bases. This CDR3 region has 16 residues. Germline V lookup: CDR1 MNHNY, CDR2 SVGAGI (reference sequence). V was pared by 4 bases and J by 2 bases, with 9 bases of the junction left unmatched. The CDR3 loop is CASSFPPGTGTYEQYF. For the CDR3, the DNA is TGTGCCAGCAGTTTCCCTCCCGGGACAGGGACCTACGAGCAGTACTTC.

The chain uses TRBV6-5 and TRBJ2-3; D is unclear. The germline V gene encodes CDR1 MNHEY and CDR2 SVGAGI. This CDR3 is built from 13 residues. Trimming removed 2 bases from V and 1 base from J, with 4 bases in between. CDR3 sequence reads: CASSYGGTDTQYF. The DNA for the CDR3 is TGTGCCAGCAGTTACGGCGGCACAGATACGCAGTATTTT.

In this sample, this clonotype turned up a few times. The chain links TRBV5-5 to TRBJ1-1; the D is unclear. Germline CDR1 reads SGHKS; CDR2 reads YYEKEE (reference sequence). CDR3 length equals 11 residues. The ends were cut back, 0 bases at V and 10 bases at J, with 7 bases in the middle. The CDR3 sequence: CASSLALVAFF. Here the CDR3 DNA reads TGTGCCAGCAGCTTGGCACTTGTAGCTTTCTTT.

This clonotype was seen ten or more times. V gene TRBV7-3 combines with J gene TRBJ2-3, with 7 bases aligning to TRBD2. This CDR3 contains 13 residues. V trimming: 4 bases; J trimming: 4 bases; junction bases outside the gene matches: 2. Germline V CDR1 and CDR2: SGHTA, FQGTGA. The CDR3 sequence: CASSYGLADTQYF. Here the CDR3 DNA reads TGTGCCAGCAGCTACGGACTAGCAGATACGCAGTATTTT.

CDR3 sequence reads: CASSYAASYGYTF. CDR3 nucleotides: TGTGCCAGCAGTTACGCAGCCAGCTATGGCTACACCTTC. The gene calls are TRBV6-5 and TRBJ1-2; D not certain. Germline assignment: CDR1 MNHEY and CDR2 SVGAGI. V lost 2 bases, J lost 4 bases, and 8 bases lay in between. CDR3 length: 13 residues.

The genes are TRBV7-2 and TRBJ2-4; the D gene could be TRBD1 or TRBD2 (6 bases each). The CDR3 extends over 13 amino acids. CDR1 is SGHTA and CDR2 is FQGNSA in the germline V gene. V was pared by 4 bases and J by 5 bases, with 9 bases between. CDR3: CASSSGAQNIQYF. In DNA, the CDR3 is TGTGCCAGCAGCTCGGGGGCCCAAAACATTCAGTACTTC.

This clonotype has a count of ten or more. The chain links TRBV10-3 to TRBJ2-6; D is ambiguous. Germline V gene sequence: CDR1 ENHRY, CDR2 SYGVKD. The V end was cut by 6 bases, the J end by 0 bases, with 9 bases between. The CDR3 extends over 15 amino acids. The CDR3 DNA follows: TGTGCCATCAGGGGTGACCTCTCTGGGGCCAACGTCCTGACTTTC. Protein product: CAIRGDLSGANVLTF.